The next 32 T cell receptor beta chains were all read from a single sample in a study of T cell changes during pregnancy in multiple sclerosis. The data were produced by immunoSEQ multiplex PCR, yet TCRdb's version contains in-frame clones alone and is incomplete. This table has about 75,000 clones, roughly nine tenths appearing once. This material consisted of peripheral blood, taken in the first trimester of pregnancy. Receptors were obtained from a female donor in good health, enrolled as a control in a pregnancy study.

The chain has TRBV6-5 and TRBJ2-7, with a possible D match to TRBD1 (6 bases). V was shortened by 0 bases and J by 2 bases, with 11 bases between the two germline ends. The CDR3 has 15 residues. From germline, CDR1 is MNHEY and CDR2 SVGAGI. CDR3 region: CASSYSRQVTYEQYF. CDR3 DNA: TGTGCCAGCAGTTACTCCCGACAGGTCACCTACGAGCAGTACTTC.

The chain couples TRBV2 to TRBJ1-1, with TRBD1 as a possible D gene (5 bases). CDR3 length: 16 residues. Trimming left V 5 bases short and J 1 base short, with 17 bases between. The germline gives CDR1 SNHLY, CDR2 FYNNEI. CDR3 in amino acids: CASSPRLGRANTEAFF. The CDR3 region has the DNA TGTGCCAGCAGTCCCCGGTTGGGCAGGGCGAACACTGAAGCTTTCTTT.

This sequence joins TRBV21-1 and TRBJ1-2. TRBV21-1 is listed as a pseudogene. The CDR3 contains 15 residues. The CDR3 nucleotides are TGTGCCAGCAGCAAAGGGGGGGGCGATAACTATGGCTACACCTTC. Amino acid sequence: CASSKGGGDNYGYTF.

The chain has TRBV15 and TRBJ1-2; 7 bases are a match to TRBD1. In germline, CDR1 is LNHNV, CDR2 YYDKDF (reference sequence). V was clipped by 1 base and J by 4 bases; unmatched bases: 3. The CDR3 extends over 14 amino acids. CDR3 sequence reads: CATSRGGQLYGYTF. As DNA, the CDR3 is TGTGCCACCAGCAGAGGGGGACAGCTCTATGGCTACACCTTC.

The chain employs TRBV18 and TRBJ2-7; possible D gene TRBD2, 5 bases. V lost 2 bases to trimming and J lost 0 bases, with 11 bases between them. The CDR3 length is 15 residues. Germline V gene data show CDR1 as KGHSH and CDR2 as LQKENI. Written as DNA, the CDR3 is TGTGCCAGCTCACCAGGACTGTCGATCTCCTACGAGCAGTACTTC. This sequence encodes CASSPGLSISYEQYF.

The chain links TRBV2 to TRBJ1-2; no firm D call. The germline V gene encodes CDR1 SNHLY and CDR2 FYNNEI. The length of the CDR3 is 13 residues. Trimming cost V 1 base and J 8 bases, with 11 bases left between them. The CDR3 reads CASSEGGFRGYTF. CDR3 nucleotide sequence: TGTGCCAGCAGTGAAGGAGGGTTTAGGGGCTACACCTTC. The variable domain in full, completed from reference TRBV2 and TRBJ1-2, reads EPEVTQTPSHQVTQMGQEVILRCVPISNHLYFYWYRQILGQKVEFLVSFYNNEISEKSEIFDDQFSVERPDGSNFTLKIRSTKLEDSAMYFCASSEGGFRGYTFGSGTRLTVV.

This clone was seen only a few times. The chain carries TRBV7-9 and TRBJ1-1; D is unclear. The CDR3 consists of 13 residues. V was cut by 7 bases and J by 1 base, with 10 bases left in between. CDR1 is SEHNR, CDR2 FQNEAQ, per germline (reference sequence). CDR3 sequence (DNA): TGTGCCAGCAAGCAGGTTTCGAACACTGAAGCTTTCTTT. Amino acids: CASKQVSNTEAFF. Full variable domain (outside the CDR3, taken from reference TRBV7-9 and TRBJ1-1): DTGVSQNPRHKITKRGQNVTFRCDPISEHNRLYWYRQTLGQGPEFLTYFQNEAQLEKSRLLSDRFSAERPKGSFSTLEIQRTEQGDSAMYLCASKQVSNTEAFFGQGTRLTVV.

V is TRBV5-4 and J is TRBJ2-5; 8 nucleotides line up with TRBD1. The CDR3 contains 16 residues. V was clipped by 1 base and J by 2 bases; unmatched bases: 7. Per the germline V gene, CDR1 is SGHNT and CDR2 is YYREEE (reference sequence). The CDR3, as DNA: TGTGCCAGCAGCTTGTCCCAGGGGGCGCAGCAAGAGACCCAGTACTTC. Its translation is CASSLSQGAQQETQYF.

This chain connects TRBV5-1 to TRBJ1-2, with a tentative D call TRBD1 (6 bases). V dropped 0 bases and J dropped 4 bases, with 7 bases sitting between them. From germline, CDR1 is SGHRS and CDR2 YFSETQ. The CDR3 totals 13 residues. The CDR3 protein is CASSLDRAYGYTF. The CDR3 DNA reads as TGCGCCAGCAGCTTGGACAGGGCCTATGGCTACACCTTC.

The chain employs TRBV27 and TRBJ2-1, with 14 bases identical to TRBD2. Germline V gene data show CDR1 as MNHEY and CDR2 as SMNVEV (reference sequence). CDR3 length: 19 residues. V lost 4 bases and J lost 1; bases outside the gene matches: 9. This CDR3 is CASSSGTSGSERSYNEQFF. Here the CDR3 DNA reads TGTGCCAGCAGTTCGGGGACTAGCGGGAGCGAACGTTCCTACAATGAGCAGTTCTTC.

This chain connects TRBV6-4 to TRBJ2-1; TRBD1 might be the D (6 bases). V was pared by 3 bases and J by 6 bases, with 15 bases between. The CDR3 sequence is 15 residues long. Germline V gives CDR1 MRHNA, CDR2 SNTAGT. The CDR3 region has the DNA TGTGCCAGCAGTGAAACCGCCGGGACAACCAATGAGCAGTTCTTC. Translation: CASSETAGTTNEQFF.

CDR3 sequence (DNA): TGTGCCAGCATTACAGGGGTTAACTATGGCTACACCTTC. It specifies CASITGVNYGYTF. The chain has TRBV2 and TRBJ1-2; 7 nucleotides agree with TRBD1. Germline V gene sequence: CDR1 SNHLY, CDR2 FYNNEI. The CDR3 extends over 13 amino acids. After removal of 7 bases from V and 1 base from J, the junction contained 3 bases not matched to a gene.

This chain links TRBV6-4 with TRBJ1-2; D unresolved. The CDR3 is 15 residues long. The V end lost 0 bases, the J end lost 4 bases, and 12 bases lay between the germline ends. Germline-derived CDR1 and CDR2 are MRHNA and SNTAGT. The CDR3 nucleotides read TGTGCCAGCAGTGACTCGATTCCTCCGGGCTATGGCTACACCTTC. Translation: CASSDSIPPGYGYTF.

This rearrangement joins TRBV28 to TRBJ1-2; perhaps TRBD1 as D (6 bases). Germline V gives CDR1 MDHEN, CDR2 SYDVKM. V was clipped by 5 bases and J by 8 bases, with 18 bases between them. The CDR3 length is 14 residues. The CDR3 DNA is TGTGCCAGCAGTAATCAGGGGCCCGGTGGGGGCTACACCTTC. The encoded protein is CASSNQGPGGGYTF.

V gene TRBV7-2 combines with J gene TRBJ2-7; 14 nucleotides agree with TRBD2. V gave up 5 bases and J gave up 4 bases; unmatched junction bases: 7. Germline assignment: CDR1 SGHTA and CDR2 FQGNSA. The CDR3 runs to 16 residues. The CDR3 region is CASSPGTSGSAYEQYF. CDR3 nucleotide sequence: TGTGCCAGCAGCCCTGGGACTAGCGGGAGTGCTTACGAGCAGTACTTC.

The genes are TRBV6-5 and TRBJ2-7; TRBD1 matches 7 bases. This CDR3 is 15 amino acids long. J gave up 1 base and V 5 bases, and 8 bases lay outside the gene matches. CDR1 is MNHEY, CDR2 SVGAGI, per germline. The CDR3, as DNA: TGTGCCAGCAGTAAAGACAGGGATCGTTCCTACGAGCAGTACTTC. This sequence encodes CASSKDRDRSYEQYF.

The chain employs TRBV5-1 and TRBJ1-1, with D possibly TRBD1 on 5 matching bases. Germline V CDR1 and CDR2: SGHRS, YFSETQ. CDR3 length: 13 residues. V shed 6 bases and J shed 8 bases, with 17 bases lying between them. This CDR3 is CASNRAGGTEAFF. For the CDR3, the DNA is TGCGCCAGCAATCGGGCGGGGGGAACCGAAGCTTTCTTT.

V gene TRBV28 combines with J gene TRBJ2-2; no clear D gene. Germline-derived CDR1 and CDR2 are MDHEN and SYDVKM. This CDR3 contains 15 residues. The V gene lost 6 bases and the J gene lost 0 bases, with 11 bases spanning the gap. The chain's CDR3 is CASRIYRANTGELFF. As DNA, the CDR3 is TGTGCCAGCAGGATATATAGAGCGAACACCGGGGAGCTGTTTTTT.

Here the CDR3 reads CASSLEGASSYNEQFF. CDR3 DNA: TGCGCCAGCAGCTTGGAGGGGGCCTCCTCCTACAATGAGCAGTTCTTC. The J gene is TRBJ2-1, the V gene TRBV5-1, with 7 bases lining up with TRBD1. J was trimmed by 0 bases and V by 0 bases; bases with no gene match: 3. Germline V CDR1 and CDR2: SGHRS, YFSETQ. The CDR3 runs 16 residues.

CDR3 nucleotide sequence: TGTGCCAGCGGATTAGCGGGAGGTGGCCACGAGCAGTACTTC. Amino acids: CASGLAGGGHEQYF. This chain uses TRBV27 with TRBJ2-7; 10 nucleotides agree with TRBD2. Germline CDR1 MNHEY, CDR2 SMNVEV (reference sequence). This CDR3 spans 14 amino acids. V was clipped by 8 bases and J by 5 bases; unmatched bases: 9.

V is TRBV5-4 and J is TRBJ2-7; D perhaps matches TRBD2 (7 bases). From germline, CDR1 is SGHNT and CDR2 YYREEE (reference sequence). The CDR3 covers 15 residues. V dropped 5 bases and J dropped 2 bases, with 17 bases sitting between them. The CDR3 sequence: CASSWVGGGAYEQYF. The CDR3, as DNA: TGTGCCAGCAGTTGGGTAGGGGGAGGGGCCTACGAGCAGTACTTC.

The chain carries TRBV19 and TRBJ2-1; 7 nucleotides align to TRBD2. The junction had 11 bases not matched to a gene; V was cut back by 3 bases and J by 15 bases. Per the germline V gene, CDR1 is LNHDA and CDR2 is SQIVND (reference sequence). This CDR3 spans 13 amino acids. CDR3 in DNA: TGTGCCAGTAGTATTCTAGCGGAAGAGTCGCCGTTCTTC. Protein product: CASSILAEESPFF.

This clone showed up just once. The genes are TRBV5-8 and TRBJ2-1; 8 bases line up with TRBD1. There are 17 residues in the CDR3. V trimming: 1 base; J trimming: 3 bases; junction bases outside the gene matches: 9. CDR1 and CDR2 from the germline V gene are SGHTS and YDEGEE. CDR3 DNA: TGTGCCAGCAGCTTGTTATATACAGGGGGTCACTACAATGAGCAGTTCTTC. This gives the protein CASSLLYTGGHYNEQFF.

This chain's CDR3 is CASSPPSQGGGYTF. CDR3 in DNA: TGTGCCAGCTCACCACCCTCCCAGGGTGGTGGCTACACCTTC. The chain joins TRBV18 to TRBJ1-2, with a weak D call TRBD1 (5 bases). This CDR3 is 14 amino acids long. CDR1 is KGHSH, CDR2 LQKENI, per germline. Trimming took 0 bases from V and 7 from J, leaving 12 bases between them.

CDR3 DNA sequence: TGTGCCAGCAGTGAAGAGAGGACAGTGGCCTACGAGCAGTACTTC. Protein sequence: CASSEERTVAYEQYF. J is TRBJ2-7 and V is TRBV6-1; D might be TRBD1 (6 bases). CDR1 is MNHNS and CDR2 is SASEGT in the germline V gene. The V gene lost 1 base and the J gene lost 2 bases, with 12 bases spanning the gap. The CDR3 consists of 15 residues.

The J gene is TRBJ1-1, the V gene TRBV5-6; 7 nucleotides match TRBD1. Germline CDR1 reads SGHDT; CDR2 reads YYEEEE. The CDR3 loop spans 14 amino acids. V dropped 3 bases and J dropped 1; count of bases not matched to a gene: 3. The CDR3: CASSWRDRNTEAFF. CDR3 nucleotide sequence: TGTGCCAGCAGCTGGCGGGACAGGAACACTGAAGCTTTCTTT.

The V gene is TRBV7-2, the J gene TRBJ2-7, with D perhaps matching TRBD2 (5 bases). CDR3 length equals 14 residues. Per the germline V gene, CDR1 is SGHTA and CDR2 is FQGNSA. V was shortened by 0 bases and J by 3 bases, with 9 bases between the two germline ends. CDR3 region: CASSLAGGSYEQYF. The CDR3 nucleotides read TGTGCCAGCAGCTTAGCGGGTGGGAGCTACGAGCAGTACTTC.

The chain is built from TRBV7-2 and TRBJ1-1, with D possibly TRBD1 on 5 matching bases. V was clipped by 2 bases and J by 1 base, with 14 bases between them. The CDR3 is 16 residues long. Germline loops: CDR1 SGHTA, CDR2 FQGNSA. CDR3 nucleotides: TGTGCCAGCAGCTTATTTCAGGGATGGAGGAACACTGAAGCTTTCTTT. Translation gives CASSLFQGWRNTEAFF.

The V call is TRBV18, the J call TRBJ2-7; possibly TRBD2 for D (5 bases). V was trimmed by 7 bases and J by 4 bases, leaving 17 bases between them. The germline gives CDR1 KGHSH, CDR2 LQKENI. The CDR3 totals 14 residues. The CDR3, as DNA: TGTGCCAGCTTTGCGACGGGAAACTTATACGAGCAGTACTTC. Translated: CASFATGNLYEQYF.

V and J are TRBV7-9 and TRBJ1-2; 7 bases align to TRBD1. J gave up 5 bases and V 4 bases, and 4 bases lay outside the gene matches. Germline CDR1 is SEHNR and CDR2 is FQNEAQ (reference sequence). The CDR3 is 13 residues long. CDR3 DNA: TGTGCCAGCAGCTCCACGACAGGGTATGGCTACACCTTC. Its protein product is CASSSTTGYGYTF. The variable domain in full, completed from reference TRBV7-9 and TRBJ1-2, reads DTGVSQNPRHKITKRGQNVTFRCDPISEHNRLYWYRQTLGQGPEFLTYFQNEAQLEKSRLLSDRFSAERPKGSFSTLEIQRTEQGDSAMYLCASSSTTGYGYTFGSGTRLTVV.

This chain joins TRBV19 and TRBJ1-1, with 8 bases lining up with TRBD1. Trimming at V came to 3 bases and at J to 14 bases, leaving 14 bases not matched to a gene. CDR3 length: 14 amino acids. CDR1 is LNHDA, CDR2 SQIVND, per germline (reference sequence). The CDR3 protein is CASSILGQGIPDFF. Here the CDR3 DNA reads TGTGCCAGTAGTATTCTCGGACAGGGAATCCCTGACTTCTTT.

This clone was recorded only once. The rearrangement joins TRBV6-6 to TRBJ1-3; possible D gene TRBD1, 5 bases. V was trimmed by 6 bases and J by 0 bases, leaving 9 bases between them. Germline CDR1 reads MNHNY; CDR2 reads SVGAGI (reference sequence). The CDR3 loop spans 14 amino acids. For the CDR3, the DNA is TGTGCCAGCAGCTTCGGGGGCTCTGGAAACACCATATATTTT. It translates to CASSFGGSGNTIYF.